This entry lists 13 T cell receptor beta chains sequenced from one sample in a study of long-term antiretroviral therapy in people with HIV. Researchers report immunoSEQ v3.0 was run at survey level. This table comes from immunoSEQ multiplex PCR, and its TCRdb copy is limited to in-frame clones, with some not included. The sample gives almost 20,000 clones, 80% of which show up once; about 11% is in the top ten. The sample consisted of unsorted PBMCs, taken 0.2 years after starting antiretroviral therapy. These receptors all stem from a middle-aged woman with HIV.

The rearrangement uses TRBV30 and TRBJ2-2, with 8 bases that match TRBD1. The V gene end was trimmed by 1 base and the J gene end by 0 bases; junction bases not matched to a gene: 7. The CDR3 has 17 residues. Germline V lookup: CDR1 GTSNPN, CDR2 SVGIG (reference sequence). CDR3 sequence reads: CAWSGDRRSANTGELFF. As DNA, the CDR3 is TGTGCCTGGAGTGGGGACAGGAGGAGCGCGAACACCGGGGAGCTGTTTTTT.

V and J are TRBV5-4 and TRBJ2-5, with TRBD1 matching 9 bases. The CDR3 totals 14 residues. V shed 6 bases and J 1 base; nucleotides not matched to a gene: 4. Per the germline V gene, CDR1 is SGHNT and CDR2 is YYREEE (reference sequence). In nucleotides, the CDR3 is TGTGCCAGCACCCGGGACAGGGCCCAAGAGACCCAGTACTTC. Translation: CASTRDRAQETQYF.

This clone was counted only a few times. The chain couples TRBV5-6 to TRBJ2-7; no clear D. Germline CDR1 reads SGHDT; CDR2 reads YYEEEE. The CDR3 has 14 residues. Deletions cut 0 bases from V and 2 bases from J, with 9 bases between. CDR3: CASSLATAAYEQYF. DNA for the CDR3: TGTGCCAGCAGCTTGGCCACAGCAGCCTACGAGCAGTACTTC.

The rearrangement uses TRBV5-6 and TRBJ2-7; 11 bases match TRBD2. With 5 bases clipped from V and 3 bases from J, the junction kept 1 base outside the gene matches. This CDR3 is 13 amino acids long. CDR1 is SGHDT and CDR2 is YYEEEE in the germline V gene. CDR3 DNA: TGTGCCAGCAGGGGGACTAGCGGCTACGAGCAGTACTTC. It codes for CASRGTSGYEQYF.

V and J are TRBV2 and TRBJ2-5; 9 bases are shared with TRBD2. Germline trimming cut 7 bases from V and 0 bases from J; bases unmatched to any gene: 6. This CDR3 region has 15 residues. The germline CDR1 and CDR2 sequences are SNHLY and FYNNEI. CDR3 DNA sequence: TGTGCCAGCAAGCTGGCTAGCGGGAACCAAGAGACCCAGTACTTC. This gives the protein CASKLASGNQETQYF.

The J gene is TRBJ1-5, the V gene TRBV27; no definite D call. The V and J ends lost 3 bases and 6 bases respectively, with 6 bases between them. This CDR3 region has 12 residues. Germline assignment: CDR1 MNHEY and CDR2 SMNVEV (reference sequence). CDR3 bases: TGTGCCAGCAGTTTTGACGGTCAGCCCCAGCATTTT. Translation: CASSFDGQPQHF.

In this sample, this clone is medium-sized. V usage is TRBV29-1 and J usage is TRBJ1-2, with D maybe TRBD1 (5 bases). The germline gives CDR1 SQVTM, CDR2 ANQGSEA. V was cut by 5 bases and J by 4 bases, with 11 bases left in between. The CDR3 totals 12 residues. The CDR3, as DNA: TGCAGCGTTTGGGGGATGGTCTATGGCTACACCTTC. Translated: CSVWGMVYGYTF. The full variable domain, with the rest looked up from reference TRBV29-1 and TRBJ1-2, is SAVISQKPSRDICQRGTSLTIQCQVDSQVTMMFWYRQQPGQSLTLIATANQGSEATYESGFVIDKFPISRPNLTFSTLTVSNMSPEDSSIYLCSVWGMVYGYTFGSGTRLTVV.

The CDR3 protein is CASSHRQFTDTQYF. CDR3 DNA: TGTGCCAGCAGCCACCGACAGTTCACAGATACGCAGTATTTT. The rearrangement uses TRBV14 and TRBJ2-3; the D gene is possibly TRBD1 (5 bases). The CDR3 sequence is 14 residues long. V was trimmed by 3 bases and J by 2 bases, leaving 9 bases between them. Germline CDR1 reads SGHDN; CDR2 reads FVKESK.

The chain uses TRBV11-3 and TRBJ2-1, with TRBD2 matching over 14 bases. CDR3 size: 18 residues. Germline loops: CDR1 SGHNT, CDR2 YENEEA. Germline trimming cut 0 bases from V and 6 bases from J; bases unmatched to any gene: 7. The CDR3 loop reads CASSLDLTSGGAANEQFF. The CDR3 DNA reads TGTGCCAGCAGCTTAGATCTGACTAGCGGGGGGGCCGCCAATGAGCAGTTCTTC. The whole variable domain, remainder taken from reference TRBV11-3 and TRBJ2-1, is EAGVVQSPRYKIIEKKQPVAFWCNPISGHNTLYWYLQNLGQGPELLIRYENEEAVDDSQLPKDRFSAERLKGVDSTLKIQPAELGDSAVYLCASSLDLTSGGAANEQFFGPGTRLTVL.

The chain combines TRBV7-8 with TRBJ2-1; 9 bases match TRBD2. The CDR3 contains 15 residues. Germline V gene data show CDR1 as SGHVS and CDR2 as FQNEAQ. J lost 10 bases, V lost 4 bases, and 11 bases had no gene match. The CDR3 bases are TGTGCCAGCAGCTGGGGACTAGCACTCCCGTGGGAGCAGTTCTTC. It translates to CASSWGLALPWEQFF.

The rearrangement links TRBV15 to TRBJ1-2; possibly TRBD1 for D (5 bases). The CDR3 has 15 residues. Trimming cost V 1 base and J 0 bases, with 9 bases left between them. Germline loops: CDR1 LNHNV, CDR2 YYDKDF (reference sequence). CDR3 sequence reads: CATSRARETNYGYTF. DNA for the CDR3: TGTGCCACCAGCAGAGCCAGGGAGACTAACTATGGCTACACCTTC.

The chain combines TRBV5-6 with TRBJ2-5; 10 nucleotides match TRBD2. The CDR3 totals 15 residues. Per germline, CDR1 SGHDT and CDR2 YYEEEE. With V trimmed by 4 bases and J by 4 bases, 7 bases remained unmatched. CDR3 residues: CASSGATSGVETQYF. The CDR3 region has the DNA TGTGCCAGCAGCGGCGCCACTAGCGGGGTAGAGACCCAGTACTTC.

A few counts support this clone. V gene TRBV9 combines with J gene TRBJ2-1, with 13 bases identical to TRBD2. The V segment lost 0 bases and the J segment 8 bases; nucleotides outside the gene matches: 2. Germline CDR1 SGDLS, CDR2 YYNGEE. The CDR3 is made up of 15 amino acids. CDR3 sequence reads: CASSVGTSGSDEQFF. The CDR3 nucleotides read TGTGCCAGCAGCGTAGGGACTAGCGGGAGTGATGAGCAGTTCTTC.